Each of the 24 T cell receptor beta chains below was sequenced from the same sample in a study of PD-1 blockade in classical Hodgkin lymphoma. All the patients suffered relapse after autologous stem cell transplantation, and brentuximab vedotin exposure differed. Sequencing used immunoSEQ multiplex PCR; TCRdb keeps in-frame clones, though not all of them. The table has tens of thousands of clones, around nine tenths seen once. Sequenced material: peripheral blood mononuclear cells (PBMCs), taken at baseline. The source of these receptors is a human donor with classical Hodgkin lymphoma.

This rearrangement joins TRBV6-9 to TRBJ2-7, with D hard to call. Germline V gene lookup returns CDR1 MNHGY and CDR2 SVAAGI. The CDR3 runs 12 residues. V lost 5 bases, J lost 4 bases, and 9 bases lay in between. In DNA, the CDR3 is TGTGCCAGCAGTCCCTCGACTTACGAGCAGTACTTC. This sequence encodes CASSPSTYEQYF.

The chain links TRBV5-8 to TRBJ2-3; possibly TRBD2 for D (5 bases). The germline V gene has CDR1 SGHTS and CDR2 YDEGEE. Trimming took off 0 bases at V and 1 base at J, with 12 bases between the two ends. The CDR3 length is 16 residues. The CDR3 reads CASSLVPGLRTDTQYF. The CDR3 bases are TGTGCCAGCAGCTTGGTACCCGGACTCCGCACAGATACGCAGTATTTT.

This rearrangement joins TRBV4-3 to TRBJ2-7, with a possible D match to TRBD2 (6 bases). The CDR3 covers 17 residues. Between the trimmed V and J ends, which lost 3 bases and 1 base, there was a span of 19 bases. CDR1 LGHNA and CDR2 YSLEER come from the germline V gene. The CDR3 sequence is CASSQKWGVYVSYEQYF. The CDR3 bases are TGCGCCAGCAGCCAGAAATGGGGGGTTTACGTTTCCTACGAGCAGTACTTC.

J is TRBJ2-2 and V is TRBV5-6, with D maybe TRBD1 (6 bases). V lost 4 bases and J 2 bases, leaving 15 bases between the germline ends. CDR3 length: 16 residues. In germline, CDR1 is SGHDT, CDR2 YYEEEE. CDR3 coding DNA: TGTGCCAGCAGCCCACGAGACAGGAGAAACACCGGGGAGCTGTTTTTT. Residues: CASSPRDRRNTGELFF.

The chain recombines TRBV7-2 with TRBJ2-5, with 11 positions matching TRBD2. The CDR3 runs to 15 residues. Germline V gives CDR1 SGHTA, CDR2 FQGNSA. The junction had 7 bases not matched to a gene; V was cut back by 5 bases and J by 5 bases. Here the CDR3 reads CASSVSGRARETQYF. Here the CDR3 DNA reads TGTGCCAGCAGCGTTAGCGGGAGGGCCCGGGAGACCCAGTACTTC.

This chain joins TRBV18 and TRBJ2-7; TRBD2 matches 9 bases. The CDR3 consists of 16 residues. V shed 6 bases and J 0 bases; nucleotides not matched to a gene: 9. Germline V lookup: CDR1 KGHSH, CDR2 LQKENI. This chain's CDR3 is CASSTGAGGVSYEQYF. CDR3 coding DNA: TGTGCCAGCTCGACCGGAGCGGGGGGCGTCTCCTACGAGCAGTACTTC.

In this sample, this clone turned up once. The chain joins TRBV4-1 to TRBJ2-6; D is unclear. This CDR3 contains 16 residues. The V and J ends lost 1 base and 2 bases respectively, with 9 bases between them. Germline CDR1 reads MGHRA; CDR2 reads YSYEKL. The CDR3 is CASSQAVGTGANVLTF. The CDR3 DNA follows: TGCGCCAGCAGCCAAGCGGTTGGGACTGGGGCCAACGTCCTGACTTTC.

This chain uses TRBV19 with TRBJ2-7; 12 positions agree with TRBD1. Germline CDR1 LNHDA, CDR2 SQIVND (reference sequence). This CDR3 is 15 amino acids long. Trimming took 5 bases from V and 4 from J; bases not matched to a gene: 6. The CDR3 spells CASSPGQGASYEQYF. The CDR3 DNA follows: TGTGCCAGTAGTCCGGGACAGGGGGCTAGTTACGAGCAGTACTTC.

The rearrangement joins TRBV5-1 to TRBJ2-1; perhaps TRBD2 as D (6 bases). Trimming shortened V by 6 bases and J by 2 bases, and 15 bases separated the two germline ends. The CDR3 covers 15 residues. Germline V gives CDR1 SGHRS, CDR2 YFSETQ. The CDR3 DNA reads TGCGCCAGCACACGCGGGACCTCAGCCTACAATGAGCAGTTCTTC. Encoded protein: CASTRGTSAYNEQFF.

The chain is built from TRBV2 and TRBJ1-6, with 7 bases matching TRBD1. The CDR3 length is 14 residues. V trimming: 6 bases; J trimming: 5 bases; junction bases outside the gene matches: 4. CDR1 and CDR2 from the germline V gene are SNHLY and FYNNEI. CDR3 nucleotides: TGTGCCAGCAGAGGGGGCATCAATAATTCACCCCTCCACTTT. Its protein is CASRGGINNSPLHF. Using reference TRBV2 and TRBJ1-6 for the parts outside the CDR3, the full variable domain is EPEVTQTPSHQVTQMGQEVILRCVPISNHLYFYWYRQILGQKVEFLVSFYNNEISEKSEIFDDQFSVERPDGSNFTLKIRSTKLEDSAMYFCASRGGINNSPLHFGNGTRLTVT.

The CDR3 coding sequence is TGTGCCAGCAGTATCAACCAAGTGGGTCCCGCTTTCTTT. Its translation: CASSINQVGPAFF. This chain connects TRBV2 to TRBJ1-1; D is ambiguous. Germline V gives CDR1 SNHLY, CDR2 FYNNEI. Trimming cost V 5 bases and J 11 bases, with 18 bases left between them. The CDR3 is 13 residues long.

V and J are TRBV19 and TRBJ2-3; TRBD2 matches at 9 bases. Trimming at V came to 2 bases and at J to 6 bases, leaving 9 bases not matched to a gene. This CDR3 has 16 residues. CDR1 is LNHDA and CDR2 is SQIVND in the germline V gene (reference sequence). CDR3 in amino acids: CASSIIAGARVDTQYF. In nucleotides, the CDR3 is TGTGCCAGTAGTATAATAGCGGGGGCGAGGGTGGATACGCAGTATTTT.

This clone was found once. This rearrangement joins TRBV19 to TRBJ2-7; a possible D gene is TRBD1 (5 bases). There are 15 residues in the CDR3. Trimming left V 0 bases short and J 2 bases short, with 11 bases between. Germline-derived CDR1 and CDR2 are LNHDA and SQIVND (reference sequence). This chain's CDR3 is CASSIEGPGTYEQYF. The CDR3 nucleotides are TGTGCCAGTAGTATAGAGGGGCCAGGGACCTACGAGCAGTACTTC. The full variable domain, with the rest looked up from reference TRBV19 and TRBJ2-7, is DGGITQSPKYLFRKEGQNVTLSCEQNLNHDAMYWYRQDPGQGLRLIYYSQIVNDFQKGDIAEGYSVSREKKESFPLTVTSAQKNPTAFYLCASSIEGPGTYEQYFGPGTRLTVT.

The CDR3 DNA is TGTGCCAGCACAGGACAGGGCCCCTACGAGCAGTACTTC. This sequence encodes CASTGQGPYEQYF. The chain links TRBV2 to TRBJ2-7, with 8 bases fitting TRBD1. The V gene end was trimmed by 7 bases and the J gene end by 2 bases; junction bases not matched to a gene: 4. Germline CDR1 SNHLY, CDR2 FYNNEI. This CDR3 has 13 amino acids.

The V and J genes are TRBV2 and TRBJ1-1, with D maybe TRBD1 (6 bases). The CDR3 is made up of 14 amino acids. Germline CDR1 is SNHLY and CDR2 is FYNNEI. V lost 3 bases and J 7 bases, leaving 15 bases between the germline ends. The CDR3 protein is CASSEWTAGDEAFF. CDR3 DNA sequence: TGTGCCAGCAGTGAGTGGACAGCTGGTGATGAAGCTTTCTTT.

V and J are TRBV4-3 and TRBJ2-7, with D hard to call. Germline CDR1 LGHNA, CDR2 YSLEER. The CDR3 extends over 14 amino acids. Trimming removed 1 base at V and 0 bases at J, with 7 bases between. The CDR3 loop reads CASSQGYRSYEQYF. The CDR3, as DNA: TGCGCCAGCAGCCAAGGGTACCGCTCCTACGAGCAGTACTTC.

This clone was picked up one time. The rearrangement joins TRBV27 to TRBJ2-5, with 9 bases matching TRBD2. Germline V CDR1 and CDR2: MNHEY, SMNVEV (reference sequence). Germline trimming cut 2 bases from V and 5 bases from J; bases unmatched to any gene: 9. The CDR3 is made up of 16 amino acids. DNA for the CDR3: TGTGCCAGCAGTTTAAGTGCGGGAGGGCCCTGGGAGACCCAGTACTTC. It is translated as CASSLSAGGPWETQYF.

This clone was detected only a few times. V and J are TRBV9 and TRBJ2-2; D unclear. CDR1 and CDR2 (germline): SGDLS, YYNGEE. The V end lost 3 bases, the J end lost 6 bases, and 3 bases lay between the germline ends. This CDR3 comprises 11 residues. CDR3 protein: CASSAPGELFF. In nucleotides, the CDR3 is TGTGCCAGCAGCGCCCCCGGGGAGCTGTTTTTT.

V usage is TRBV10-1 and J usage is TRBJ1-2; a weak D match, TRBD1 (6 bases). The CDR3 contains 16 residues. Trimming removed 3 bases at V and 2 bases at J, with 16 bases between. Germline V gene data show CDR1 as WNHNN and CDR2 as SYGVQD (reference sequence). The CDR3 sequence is CASSENAGQSNYGYTF. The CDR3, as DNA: TGCGCCAGCAGTGAAAATGCTGGACAGAGCAACTATGGCTACACCTTC.

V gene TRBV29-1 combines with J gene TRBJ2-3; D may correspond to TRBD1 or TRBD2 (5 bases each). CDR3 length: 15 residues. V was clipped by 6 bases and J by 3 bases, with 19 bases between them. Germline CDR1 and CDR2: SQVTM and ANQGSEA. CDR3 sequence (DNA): TGCAGCGTCTCACGGGGCCCTGGCAGTACAGATACGCAGTATTTT. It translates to CSVSRGPGSTDTQYF.

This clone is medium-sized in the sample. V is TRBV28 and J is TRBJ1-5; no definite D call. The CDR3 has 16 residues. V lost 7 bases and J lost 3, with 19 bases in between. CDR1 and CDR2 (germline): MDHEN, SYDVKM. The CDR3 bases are TGTGCCAGCATCGATCGTGTGACAATCAACAATCAGCCCCAGCATTTT. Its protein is CASIDRVTINNQPQHF. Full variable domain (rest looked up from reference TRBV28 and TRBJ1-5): DVKVTQSSRYLVKRTGEKVFLECVQDMDHENMFWYRQDPGLGLRLIYFSYDVKMKEKGDIPEGYSVSREKKERFSLILESASTNQTSMYLCASIDRVTINNQPQHFGDGTRLSIL.

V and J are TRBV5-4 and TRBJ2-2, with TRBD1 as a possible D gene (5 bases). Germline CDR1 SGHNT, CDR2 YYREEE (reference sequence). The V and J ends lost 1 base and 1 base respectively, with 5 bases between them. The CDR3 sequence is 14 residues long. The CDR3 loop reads CASSLTGNTGELFF. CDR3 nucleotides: TGTGCCAGCAGCTTGACAGGGAACACCGGGGAGCTGTTTTTT.

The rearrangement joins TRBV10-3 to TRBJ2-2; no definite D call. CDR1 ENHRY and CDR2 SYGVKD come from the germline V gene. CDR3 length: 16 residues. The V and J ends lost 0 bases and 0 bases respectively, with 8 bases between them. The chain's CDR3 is CAISESWGSNTGELFF. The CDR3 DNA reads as TGTGCCATCAGTGAGTCTTGGGGATCGAACACCGGGGAGCTGTTTTTT.

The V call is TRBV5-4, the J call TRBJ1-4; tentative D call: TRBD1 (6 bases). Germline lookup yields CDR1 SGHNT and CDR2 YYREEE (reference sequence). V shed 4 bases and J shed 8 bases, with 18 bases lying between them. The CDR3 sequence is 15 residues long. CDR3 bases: TGTGCCAGCAGCCCTAAACAGGGTCGGAGGGAAAAACTGTTTTTT. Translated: CASSPKQGRREKLFF.